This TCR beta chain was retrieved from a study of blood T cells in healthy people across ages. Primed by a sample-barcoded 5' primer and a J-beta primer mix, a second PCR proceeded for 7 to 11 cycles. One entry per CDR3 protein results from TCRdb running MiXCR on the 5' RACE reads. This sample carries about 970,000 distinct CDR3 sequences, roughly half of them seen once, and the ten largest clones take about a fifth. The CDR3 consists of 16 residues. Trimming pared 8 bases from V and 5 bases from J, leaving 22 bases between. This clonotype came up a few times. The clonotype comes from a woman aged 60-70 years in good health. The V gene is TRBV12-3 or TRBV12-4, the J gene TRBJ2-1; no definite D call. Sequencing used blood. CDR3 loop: CASSHPGPRADNEQFF. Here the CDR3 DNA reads TGTGCCAGCTCCCACCCAGGACCCCGAGCCGACAATGAGCAGTTCTTC.